A selection of T cell receptor beta chains follows, all from one sample in a study of blood T cells in healthy people across ages. TCRdb re-called the 5' RACE reads with MiXCR, one entry per CDR3 protein. The sample has about 1 million distinct CDR3 sequences, roughly 45% seen once. The source material was blood. These receptors were taken from a woman aged 55 to 70 in good health. The CDR3 runs from the conserved cysteine through the conserved F or W. The D gene is left open where the match is weak. Clone sizes are given selectively: once, few, many, or a class where the clone is expanded.

J | length | D | size | V | CDR3 | DNA
TRBJ2-7 | 15 | . | . | TRBV19 | CASSMVGLSGYEQYF | TGTGCCAGTAGTATGGTGGGTCTTTCAGGGTACGAGCAGTACTTC
TRBJ2-5 | 16 | . | few | TRBV27 | CASSLRGRSNQETQYF | TGTGCTAGCAGTTTAAGGGGCCGCAGCAACCAAGAGACCCAGTACTTC
TRBJ2-6 | 15 | . | . | TRBV28 | CASSKTISGANVLTF | TGTGCCAGCAGTAAGACCATCTCTGGGGCCAACGTCCTGACTTTC
TRBJ2-5 | 22 | TRBD1 | few | TRBV6-1 | CASSESNMGFSLGQGHQETQYF | TGTGCCAGCAGTGAAAGTAACATGGGGTTCTCGCTAGGACAGGGGCACCAAGAGACCCAGTACTTC
TRBJ1-6 | 14 | TRBD1 | once | TRBV13 | CASSFQGVNSPLHF | TGTGCCAGCAGCTTTCAGGGGGTTAATTCACCCCTCCACTTT
TRBJ2-7 | 15 | TRBD2 | few | TRBV12-3/TRBV12-4 | CASSGTSGGFYEQYF | TGTGCCAGCAGTGGGACTAGCGGGGGCTTCTACGAGCAGTACTTC
TRBJ2-3 | 12 | . | . | TRBV15 | CATAVSTDTQYF | TGTGCCACGGCAGTGAGCACAGATACGCAGTATTTT
TRBJ2-1 | 13 | TRBD2 | many | TRBV7-2 | CASSLGLALPQFF | TGTGCCAGCAGCCTGGGACTAGCGCTTCCTCAGTTCTTC
TRBJ2-5 | 12 | . | . | TRBV12-3/TRBV12-4 | CASSHGRGEQYF | TGTGCCAGCAGCCATGGCCGGGGAGAGCAGTACTTC
TRBJ2-5 | 16 | . | few | TRBV24-1 | CATSDLAGGTQETQYF | TGTGCCACCAGTGATCTGGCCGGAGGGACCCAAGAGACCCAGTACTTC
TRBJ2-7 | 16 | TRBD2 | few | TRBV20-1 | CSARGTSGRTAYEQYF | TGCAGTGCTAGAGGGACTAGCGGGAGGACTGCCTACGAGCAGTACTTC
TRBJ1-1 | 13 | . | . | TRBV5-1 | CASRTELGTEAFF | TGCGCCAGCAGAACAGAGCTGGGCACTGAAGCTTTCTTT
TRBJ2-4 | 13 | . | . | TRBV5-1 | CASSLQGFDIQYF | TGCGCCAGCAGCTTACAGGGATTTGACATTCAGTACTTC
TRBJ2-3 | 16 | . | . | TRBV7-6 | CASSLTPEGSTDTQYF | TGTGCCAGCAGCTTGACCCCAGAAGGGAGCACAGATACGCAGTATTTT
TRBJ2-2 | 15 | TRBD2 | many | TRBV27 | CASSVTSGRTGELFF | TGTGCCAGCAGTGTGACTAGCGGGAGGACCGGGGAGCTGTTTTTT
TRBJ2-3 | 15 | . | . | TRBV4-1 | CASSLTQWEADTQYF | TGCGCCAGCAGTCTCACACAGTGGGAGGCAGATACGCAGTATTTT
TRBJ2-7 | 14 | . | . | TRBV6-5 | CASSYDLSSYEQYF | TGTGCCAGCAGTTACGACCTGTCCTCCTACGAGCAGTACTTC
TRBJ2-1 | 16 | TRBD2 | . | TRBV5-1 | CASSAASGRAYNEQFF | TGCGCCAGCAGCGCTGCAAGCGGGAGGGCCTACAATGAGCAGTTTTTC
TRBJ2-5 | 17 | TRBD2 | . | TRBV18 | CASSPLRLAGSGETQYF | TGTGCCAGCTCACCATTGCGACTAGCGGGGTCGGGGGAGACCCAGTACTTC
TRBJ2-3 | 14 | . | . | TRBV11-2 | CASSPGGRTDTQYF | TGTGCCAGCTCACCCGGAGGGAGGACAGATACGCAGTATTTT
TRBJ2-7 | 11 | . | . | TRBV30 | CAWSVRDEQYF | TGTGCCTGGAGTGTACGGGACGAGCAGTACTTC
TRBJ2-7 | 17 | TRBD2 | few | TRBV7-8 | CASSLGGDPGLAYEQYF | TGTGCCAGCAGCTTGGGCGGAGATCCGGGACTAGCATACGAGCAGTACTTC
TRBJ2-5 | 13 | . | . | TRBV7-7 | CASSFQSQETQYF | TGTGCCAGCAGCTTTCAGAGCCAAGAGACCCAGTACTTC
TRBJ2-3 | 15 | . | few | TRBV5-1 | CASSLDGGKADTQYF | TGCGCCAGCAGCTTGGATGGCGGGAAGGCAGATACGCAGTATTTT
TRBJ1-1 | 15 | . | . | TRBV5-6 | CASSLVSWVNTEAFF | TGTGCCAGCAGCTTGGTGTCCTGGGTGAACACTGAAGCTTTCTTT
TRBJ2-1 | 16 | TRBD1 | . | TRBV6-1 | CASSEARDRSGNEQFF | TGTGCCAGCAGTGAAGCGCGGGACAGGTCGGGCAATGAGCAGTTCTTC
TRBJ1-5 | 14 | . | . | TRBV20-1 | CSARDAGLSQPQHF | TGCAGTGCTAGAGATGCAGGGCTTTCGCAGCCCCAGCATTTT
TRBJ2-1 | 16 | TRBD1 | . | TRBV4-3 | CASSQGPETGGSEQFF | TGCGCCAGCAGCCAAGGCCCCGAGACAGGGGGCAGTGAGCAGTTCTTC
TRBJ2-3 | 16 | TRBD2 | . | TRBV7-3 | CASSSLAGPSTDTQYF | TGTGCCAGCAGCTCCCTAGCGGGGCCGAGCACAGATACGCAGTATTTT
TRBJ2-5 | 12 | . | . | TRBV29-1 | CSVERASTAQYF | TGCAGCGTTGAGAGGGCGAGTACGGCCCAGTACTTC
TRBJ2-3 | 15 | TRBD2 | . | TRBV6-5 | CASSYSSGSADTQYF | TGTGCCAGCAGTTACTCTAGCGGGAGTGCAGATACGCAGTATTTT
TRBJ1-1 | 14 | . | . | TRBV2 | CASSVEAMNTEAFF | TGTGCCAGCAGTGTGGAGGCCATGAACACTGAAGCTTTCTTT
TRBJ2-1 | 14 | . | . | TRBV7-2 | CASTVAFTYNEQFF | TGTGCCAGCACTGTAGCATTTACCTACAATGAGCAGTTCTTC
TRBJ1-1 | 16 | TRBD1 | . | TRBV20-1 | CSASKTGLGVNTEAFF | TGCAGTGCTAGTAAGACAGGGTTGGGGGTCAACACTGAAGCTTTCTTT
TRBJ2-7 | 15 | . | . | TRBV6-1 | CASSEALQVFYEQYF | TGTGCCAGCAGTGAAGCTTTACAGGTTTTCTACGAGCAGTACTTC
TRBJ2-7 | 13 | . | few | TRBV18 | CASSPSRAFEQYF | TGTGCCAGCTCACCAAGCCGGGCGTTCGAGCAGTACTTC
TRBJ2-7 | 16 | TRBD2 | few | TRBV4-1 | CASSQGPSGNVYEQYF | TGCGCCAGCAGCCAGGGGCCTAGCGGGAACGTCTACGAGCAGTACTTC
TRBJ2-7 | 13 | . | . | TRBV13 | CASSLGRASEQYF | TGTGCCAGCAGCTTAGGCAGGGCATCAGAGCAGTACTTC
TRBJ2-5 | 14 | TRBD2 | . | TRBV24-1 | CATSDPTSGPQQYF | TGTGCCACCAGTGACCCGACTAGCGGGCCCCAGCAGTACTTC
TRBJ2-6 | 18 | . | few | TRBV5-1 | CASSPFTVDPSGANVLTF | TGCGCCAGCAGCCCTTTCACAGTAGATCCCTCTGGGGCCAACGTCCTGACTTTC
TRBJ2-1 | 17 | TRBD2 | . | TRBV6-6 | CASSSHRTSGRVSEQFF | TGTGCCAGCAGTTCGCACCGGACTAGCGGGAGGGTTTCTGAGCAGTTCTTC
TRBJ2-4 | 15 | TRBD2 | . | TRBV14 | CASSPLVAGVGEQYF | TGTGCCAGCAGCCCATTGGTAGCGGGAGTGGGGGAGCAGTACTTC
TRBJ2-3 | 15 | TRBD2 | . | TRBV6-4 | CASSLTSVGSDTQYF | TGTGCCAGCAGTCTAACTAGCGTGGGTTCAGATACGCAGTATTTT
TRBJ2-7 | 15 | TRBD2 | few | TRBV6-2/TRBV6-3 | CASRPLAGDRYEQYF | TGTGCCAGCAGACCCCTAGCGGGAGACAGGTACGAGCAGTACTTC